This TCR beta chain was recorded in a study of blood T cells in healthy people across ages. The second PCR ran roughly 6 to 11 cycles with a sample-barcoded 5' primer and J-beta primers. A single record per CDR3 protein comes from TCRdb applying MiXCR to the 5' RACE reads. Among fewer than 800,000 distinct CDR3 sequences listed, around 48% were seen once. General observations from the study: Among T cells, TCR beta diversity per million cells dropped roughly linearly as age rose.

Details on this clonotype: Its antigen is not identified.

The TCR comes from a woman in her sixties or seventies in good health. Sequencing was done on a sample of blood.

In nucleotides, the CDR3 is TGTGCCAGCACAGCTCTCCCCTATGGCTACACCTTC. Its protein product is CASTALPYGYTF. The V gene is TRBV28, the J gene TRBJ1-2; D gene uncertain. The CDR3 contains 12 residues. CDR1 and CDR2 (germline): MDHEN, SYDVKM. V lost 7 bases and J 4 bases, leaving 10 bases between the germline ends.